This T cell receptor (beta chain) was identified in a study of shared clonotypes between healthy human individuals. Per the germline V gene, CDR1 is LGHNA and CDR2 is YNFKEQ. The V end lost 1 base, the J end lost 2 bases, and 14 bases lay between the germline ends. CDR3 length: 17 residues. Clones were sequenced by immunoSEQ multiplex PCR, and TCRdb holds only the in-frame ones, with some missing. The repertoire holds about 2.4 million clones, with approximately 93% as singletons. The chain recombines TRBV4-2 with TRBJ2-2; tentative D call: TRBD2 (5 bases). The receptor was derived from a man aged 18 to 30 in good health. Some clones in this sample may be carry-over from other donors' samples. The source material was naive CD4+ T cells from PBMCs. Subset defined: CD45RA+ positively selected. In DNA, the CDR3 is TGTGCCAGCAGCCAAGGCGGGCCTCAACTCAACACCGGGGAGCTGTTTTTT. It translates to CASSQGGPQLNTGELFF.